The present T cell receptor beta chain was sequenced within a study of T cells in Graves' hyperthyroidism and ophthalmopathy. RNA transcripts served as the template for amplifying TCR beta CDR3 regions. The TCR CDR3 first-round RT-PCR relied on the HTBI primer set. TCRdb re-called the multiplex PCR reads through MiXCR, storing one row per CDR3 protein. The sample holds around 350,000 distinct CDR3 sequences, about a sixth seen once. The receptor was derived from a woman under 40 with Graves' hyperthyroidism that later progressed to Graves' ophthalmopathy. Sequencing was done on a sample of blood.

The CDR3 region is CASSLRLAGRTDTQYF. The CDR3 DNA is TGTGCCAGCTCGCTGCGACTAGCGGGACGCACAGATACGCAGTATTTT. The chain carries TRBV18 and TRBJ2-3; 11 bases are shared with TRBD2. The CDR3 sequence is 16 residues long. Germline CDR1 KGHSH, CDR2 LQKENI. Trimming at V came to 6 bases and at J to 1 base, leaving 6 bases not matched to a gene.